The 17 T cell receptor beta chains presented below share a single source sample, sequenced in a study of blood T cell repertoires in COVID-19. Method: immunoSEQ multiplex PCR; TCRdb's copy keeps in-frame clones and lacks some. The data show over 120,000 clones, approximately 84% seen once. The specimen sequenced was peripheral blood. These receptor sequences come from a woman in her sixties or seventies with acute or convalescent COVID-19.

J is TRBJ1-1 and V is TRBV9; weak D call: TRBD1 (5 bases). The germline CDR1 and CDR2 sequences are SGDLS and YYNGEE. Between the trimmed V and J ends, which lost 3 bases and 2 bases, there was a span of 11 bases. The length of the CDR3 is 14 residues. The CDR3 sequence is CASSAWGVNTEAFF. In DNA form, the CDR3 reads TGTGCCAGCAGCGCCTGGGGGGTTAACACTGAAGCTTTCTTT.

In nucleotides, the CDR3 is TGTGCCAGCAGCAAGTCCGGGGGGAGCGGTAAATACGAGCAGTACTTC. Protein: CASSKSGGSGKYEQYF. This rearrangement joins TRBV7-9 to TRBJ2-7; TRBD2 matches 7 bases. The CDR3 is 16 residues long. Germline lookup yields CDR1 SEHNR and CDR2 FQNEAQ (reference sequence). Trimming removed 5 bases from V and 4 bases from J; junction bases left unmatched: 14.

V and J are TRBV5-1 and TRBJ1-5; D uncertain. Per the germline V gene, CDR1 is SGHRS and CDR2 is YFSETQ. The CDR3 runs to 14 residues. Trimming removed 0 bases from V and 7 bases from J, with 11 bases in between. The CDR3 here is CASSLGASGQPQHF. CDR3 coding DNA: TGCGCCAGCAGCTTGGGGGCCTCGGGACAGCCCCAGCATTTT.

The chain links TRBV30 to TRBJ2-3, with D perhaps matching TRBD1 (5 bases). The CDR3 contains 14 residues. Trimming left V 0 bases short and J 2 bases short, with 9 bases between. CDR1 is GTSNPN and CDR2 is SVGIG in the germline V gene (reference sequence). Here the CDR3 reads CAWSVGVSTDTQYF. CDR3 coding DNA: TGTGCCTGGAGTGTAGGGGTATCCACAGATACGCAGTATTTT.

The chain joins TRBV18 to TRBJ1-3; no firm D call. V lost 3 bases to trimming and J lost 0 bases, with 18 bases between them. The CDR3 has 18 residues. Germline V lookup: CDR1 KGHSH, CDR2 LQKENI. In DNA form, the CDR3 reads TGTGCCAGCTCACCGGCCATGCAGGCGGGGATCTCTGGAAACACCATATATTTT. This encodes CASSPAMQAGISGNTIYF. Looking up the rest from reference TRBV18 and TRBJ1-3 gives the full variable domain: NAGVMQNPRHLVRRRGQEARLRCSPMKGHSHVYWYRQLPEEGLKFMVYLQKENIIDESGMPKERFSAEFPKEGPSILRIQQVVRGDSAAYFCASSPAMQAGISGNTIYFGEGSWLTVV.

This clone was recorded once. This chain joins TRBV28 and TRBJ1-4, with a tentative D call TRBD1 (5 bases). The germline CDR1 and CDR2 sequences are MDHEN and SYDVKM. This CDR3 contains 13 residues. Between the trimmed V and J ends, which lost 6 bases and 8 bases, there was a span of 13 bases. CDR3 residues: CASRWGGREKLFF. The CDR3 bases are TGTGCCAGCAGGTGGGGGGGGAGGGAAAAACTGTTTTTT.

The V call is TRBV11-3, the J call TRBJ2-1; unclear D gene. CDR3 length equals 13 residues. The ends were cut back, 1 base at V and 10 bases at J, with 11 bases in the middle. Germline V lookup: CDR1 SGHNT, CDR2 YENEEA. CDR3: CASSLVIRAEQFF. CDR3 nucleotides: TGTGCCAGCAGCTTAGTAATTCGAGCGGAGCAGTTCTTC.

In its sample, this clone was seen a few times. V usage is TRBV7-2 and J usage is TRBJ1-6, with no clear D. Germline CDR1 is SGHTA and CDR2 is FQGNSA. Trimming removed 0 bases from V and 3 bases from J, with 12 bases in between. The CDR3 sequence is 17 residues long. CDR3 nucleotide sequence: TGTGCCAGCAGCTTAGCCCGGGTTAATGACTATAATTCACCCCTCCACTTT. It specifies CASSLARVNDYNSPLHF.

This clone has only a few counts. The chain joins TRBV29-1 to TRBJ1-1; TRBD1 might be the D (6 bases). Germline lookup yields CDR1 SQVTM and CDR2 ANQGSEA. The ends were cut back, 7 bases at V and 1 base at J, with 7 bases in the middle. The CDR3 has 11 amino acids. This chain's CDR3 is CSGTENTEAFF. In nucleotides, the CDR3 is TGCAGCGGGACAGAGAACACTGAAGCTTTCTTT. Based on the CDR3 plus reference TRBV29-1 and TRBJ1-1, the full variable domain is SAVISQKPSRDICQRGTSLTIQCQVDSQVTMMFWYRQQPGQSLTLIATANQGSEATYESGFVIDKFPISRPNLTFSTLTVSNMSPEDSSIYLCSGTENTEAFFGQGTRLTVV.

V usage is TRBV11-2 and J usage is TRBJ2-2, with 8 bases fitting TRBD1. The CDR3 sequence is 17 residues long. The junction had 10 bases not matched to a gene; V was cut back by 0 bases and J by 7 bases. Germline loops: CDR1 SGHAT, CDR2 FQNNGV. The DNA for the CDR3 is TGTGCCAGCAGCTTAGAGCCGGGTGCAGGGGGCTTCGGGGAGCTGTTTTTT. As protein: CASSLEPGAGGFGELFF.

The rearrangement joins TRBV6-2 or TRBV6-3 to TRBJ2-4; D may be TRBD2 (5 bases). V was trimmed by 0 bases and J by 1 base, leaving 10 bases between them. This CDR3 has 16 residues. Germline CDR1 and CDR2: MNHEY and SVGEGT. CDR3 loop: CASSYSTGGAKNIQYF. The CDR3 nucleotides read TGTGCCAGCAGTTACTCCACCGGCGGGGCCAAAAACATTCAGTACTTC.

J is TRBJ2-1 and V is TRBV29-1; possible D gene TRBD2, 6 bases. Looked up from germline, CDR1 is SQVTM and CDR2 is ANQGSEA. Trimming removed 3 bases at V and 4 bases at J, with 13 bases between. This CDR3 region has 14 residues. The CDR3 region is CSVEAGTTYNEQFF. The CDR3 coding sequence is TGCAGCGTTGAGGCGGGAACTACATACAATGAGCAGTTCTTC.

This clone was counted a single time. This chain uses TRBV6-5 with TRBJ1-1, with TRBD1 matching over 7 bases. The germline gives CDR1 MNHEY, CDR2 SVGAGI. J gave up 1 base and V 8 bases, and 7 bases lay outside the gene matches. The CDR3 runs to 14 residues. The CDR3 DNA is TGTGCCAGCGGGGGGAAGGGGGCGAACACTGAAGCTTTCTTT. Its translation is CASGGKGANTEAFF.

Regarding this clone: At one of its ends the junction is not consistent with the germline gene, which may arise from a read error. The chain couples TRBV19 to TRBJ2-6, with D possibly matching TRBD1 (5 bases). The CDR3 sequence is 15 residues long. Germline V CDR1 and CDR2: LNHDA, SQIVND (reference sequence). As DNA, the CDR3 is TGTGCCAGTCATCCAGGGTACTCTGGGGCCGACGTCCTGACTTTC. Translating it yields CASHPGYSGADVLTF.

This clone was detected ten times or more. V and J are TRBV3-1 (or the pseudogene TRBV3-2) and TRBJ2-3; D possibly corresponds to TRBD1 (6 bases). The V gene lost 4 bases and the J gene lost 2 bases, with 10 bases spanning the gap. This CDR3 is 14 amino acids long. Per the germline V gene, CDR1 is LGHDT and CDR2 is YNNKEL (reference sequence). CDR3 bases: TGTGCCAGCAGCCGAAACAGGGACACAGATACGCAGTATTTT. Protein: CASSRNRDTDTQYF.

The chain is built from TRBV6-1 and TRBJ1-5; unclear D gene. The CDR3 consists of 14 residues. Looked up from germline, CDR1 is MNHNS and CDR2 is SASEGT. Between the trimmed V and J ends, which lost 2 bases and 4 bases, there was a span of 9 bases. The CDR3 loop reads CASSERRENQPQHF. Written as DNA, the CDR3 is TGTGCCAGCAGTGAAAGGAGGGAAAATCAGCCCCAGCATTTT.

Here the CDR3 reads CASAVNHYNEQFF. As DNA, the CDR3 is TGTGCCAGCGCAGTTAATCACTACAATGAGCAGTTCTTC. The chain has TRBV11-3 and TRBJ2-1; D uncertain. This CDR3 comprises 13 residues. V was shortened by 8 bases and J by 3 bases, with 11 bases between the two germline ends. The germline V gene has CDR1 SGHNT and CDR2 YENEEA.